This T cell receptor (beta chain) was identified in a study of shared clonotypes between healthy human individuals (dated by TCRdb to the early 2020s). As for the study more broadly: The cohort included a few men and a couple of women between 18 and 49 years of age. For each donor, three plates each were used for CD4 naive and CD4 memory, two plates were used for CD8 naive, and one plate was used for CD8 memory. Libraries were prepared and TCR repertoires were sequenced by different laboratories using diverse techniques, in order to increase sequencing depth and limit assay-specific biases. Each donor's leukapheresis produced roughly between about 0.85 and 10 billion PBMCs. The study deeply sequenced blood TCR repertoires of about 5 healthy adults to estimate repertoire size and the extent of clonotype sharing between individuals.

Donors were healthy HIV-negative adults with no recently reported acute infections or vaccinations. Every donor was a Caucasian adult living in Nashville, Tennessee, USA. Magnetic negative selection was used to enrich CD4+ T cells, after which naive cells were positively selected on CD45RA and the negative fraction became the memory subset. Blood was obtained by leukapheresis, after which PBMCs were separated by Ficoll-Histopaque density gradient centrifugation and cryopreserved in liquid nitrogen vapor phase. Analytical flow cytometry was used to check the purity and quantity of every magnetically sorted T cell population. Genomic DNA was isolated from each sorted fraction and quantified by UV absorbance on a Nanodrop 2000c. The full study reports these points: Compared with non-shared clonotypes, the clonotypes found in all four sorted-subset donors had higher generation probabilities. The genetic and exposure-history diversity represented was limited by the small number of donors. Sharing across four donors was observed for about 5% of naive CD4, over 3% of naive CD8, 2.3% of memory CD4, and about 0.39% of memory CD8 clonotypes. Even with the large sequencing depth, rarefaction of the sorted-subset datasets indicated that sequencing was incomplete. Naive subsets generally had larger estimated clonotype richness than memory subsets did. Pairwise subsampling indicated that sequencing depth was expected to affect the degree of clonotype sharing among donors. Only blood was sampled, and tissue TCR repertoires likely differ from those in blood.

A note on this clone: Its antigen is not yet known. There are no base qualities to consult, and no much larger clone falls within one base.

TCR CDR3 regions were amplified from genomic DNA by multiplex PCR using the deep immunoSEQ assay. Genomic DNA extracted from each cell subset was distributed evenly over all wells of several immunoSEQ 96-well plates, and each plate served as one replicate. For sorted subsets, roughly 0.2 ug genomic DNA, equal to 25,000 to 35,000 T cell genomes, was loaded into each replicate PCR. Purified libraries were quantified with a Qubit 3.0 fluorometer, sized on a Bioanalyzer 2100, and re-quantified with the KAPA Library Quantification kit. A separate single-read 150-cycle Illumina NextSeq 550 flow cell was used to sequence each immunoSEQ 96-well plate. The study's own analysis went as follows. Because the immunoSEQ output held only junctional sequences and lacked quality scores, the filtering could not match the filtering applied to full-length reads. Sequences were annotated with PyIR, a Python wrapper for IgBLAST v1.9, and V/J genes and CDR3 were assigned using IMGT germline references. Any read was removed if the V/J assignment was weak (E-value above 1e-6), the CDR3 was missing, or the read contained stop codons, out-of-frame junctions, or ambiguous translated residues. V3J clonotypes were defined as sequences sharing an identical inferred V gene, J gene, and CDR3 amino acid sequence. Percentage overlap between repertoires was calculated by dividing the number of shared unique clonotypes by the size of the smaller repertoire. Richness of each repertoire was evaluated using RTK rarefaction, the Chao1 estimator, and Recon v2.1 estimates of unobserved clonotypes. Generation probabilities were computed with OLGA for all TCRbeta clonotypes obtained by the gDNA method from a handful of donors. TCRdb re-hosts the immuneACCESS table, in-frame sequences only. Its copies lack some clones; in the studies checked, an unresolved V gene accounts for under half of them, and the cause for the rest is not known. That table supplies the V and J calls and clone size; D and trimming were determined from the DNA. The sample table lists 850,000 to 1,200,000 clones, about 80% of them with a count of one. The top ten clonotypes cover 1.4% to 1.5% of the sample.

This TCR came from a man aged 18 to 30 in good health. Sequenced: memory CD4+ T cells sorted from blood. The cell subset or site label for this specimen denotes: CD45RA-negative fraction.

The nucleotide sequence reads TGCGCCAGCAGCTTGGACATGCACTCTTCCTATGGCTACACCTTC. Its amino acids are CASSLDMHSSYGYTF. The chain is assembled from TRBV5-1 and TRBJ1-2; no D gene can be assigned with confidence. Via the germline V gene, CDR1 is SGHRS and CDR2 YFSETQ. Taken from cysteine to phenylalanine, the CDR3 has 15 residues. Of all the DNA, just the CDR3 is kept, 45 bases in frame from base 1. Trimming takes 0 bases from V and 4 bases from J, and the germline ends sit 13 bases apart.